This TCR beta chain was sequenced for a study of graft-versus-host responses after intestinal transplantation. Background on the study: Transplant recipients had multivisceral, liver-intestinal, or isolated intestinal grafts. Following induction with anti-thymocyte globulin, all recipients were given tacrolimus and steroids for two to three years. Study-level points and caveats: The authors found GvH clones in recipient marrow, some appearing first in ileum or blood.

Bone marrow was aspirated after transplant. It came from the posterior iliac crest or another site. Worth noting for this clone: As yet, its antigen is unknown. The junction shows a germline mismatch at one end, possibly a read error.

Generated by immunoSEQ multiplex PCR, the TCRdb table keeps only in-frame clones and is missing some. The sample lists tens of thousands of clones; over 85% were seen once. The material sequenced was bone marrow, taken 700 to 850 days after intestinal transplantation. This TCR was sampled from a human patient who received an intestinal transplant, so some T cells may come from the graft donor.

The CDR3 DNA sequence: TGTGCCAGCACACCATTGGAGGGGGCCTACGAGCAGTACTTC. Its translation: CASTPLEGAYEQYF. V and J are TRBV18 and TRBJ2-7; D may match TRBD1 or TRBD2 (6 bases each). This CDR3 comprises 14 residues. Germline V CDR1 and CDR2: KGHSH, LQKENI.